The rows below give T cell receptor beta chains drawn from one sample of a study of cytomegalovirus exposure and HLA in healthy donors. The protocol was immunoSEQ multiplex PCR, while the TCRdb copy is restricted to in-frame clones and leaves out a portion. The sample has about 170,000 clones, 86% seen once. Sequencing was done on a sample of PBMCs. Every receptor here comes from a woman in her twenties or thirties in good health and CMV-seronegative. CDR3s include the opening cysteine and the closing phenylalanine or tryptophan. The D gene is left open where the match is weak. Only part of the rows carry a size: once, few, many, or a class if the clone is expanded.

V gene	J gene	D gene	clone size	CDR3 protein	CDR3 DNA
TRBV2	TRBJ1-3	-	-	CASSGDGIDSGNTIYF	TGTGCCAGCAGTGGGGACGGAATAGACTCTGGAAACACCATATATTTT
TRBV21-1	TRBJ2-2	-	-	CASNGTSFTGELFF	TGTGCCAGTAATGGGACTAGCTTCACCGGGGAGCTGTTTTTT
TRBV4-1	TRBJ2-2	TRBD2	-	CASSLLAGAGELFF	TGCGCCAGCAGCCTACTAGCGGGGGCCGGGGAGCTGTTTTTT
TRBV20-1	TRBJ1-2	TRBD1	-	CSATHRGTGPF	TGCAGCGCTACCCACCGGGGGACAGGGCCCTTC
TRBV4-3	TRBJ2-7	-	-	CASSQGLGAYEQYF	TGCGCCAGCAGCCAAGGCCTAGGGGCCTACGAGCAGTACTTC
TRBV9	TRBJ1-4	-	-	CASSPSGTTNEKLFF	TGTGCCAGCAGCCCTTCAGGAACAACTAATGAAAAACTGTTTTTT
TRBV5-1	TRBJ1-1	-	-	CASSLGSGPPEAFF	TGCGCCAGCAGCTTGGGGTCAGGCCCCCCTGAAGCTTTCTTT
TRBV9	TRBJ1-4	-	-	CASSRSAARGEKLFF	TGTGCCAGCAGCAGGTCGGCAGCTAGAGGGGAAAAACTGTTTTTT
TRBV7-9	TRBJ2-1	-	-	CASSLDNNEQFF	TGTGCCAGCAGCTTGGACAACAATGAGCAGTTCTTC
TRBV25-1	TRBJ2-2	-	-	CASSEYHSRTGELFF	TGTGCCAGCAGTGAATATCACTCGCGCACCGGGGAGCTGTTTTTT
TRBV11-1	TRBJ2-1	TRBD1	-	CASSHRDRGSWEQFF	TGTGCCAGCAGTCACCGGGACAGGGGTTCATGGGAGCAGTTCTTC
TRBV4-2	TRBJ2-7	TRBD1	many	CASSLNRDRLAYEQYF	TGTGCCAGCAGCCTAAACCGGGACAGGTTGGCATACGAGCAGTACTTC
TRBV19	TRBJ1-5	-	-	CASSIGPPVPQHF	TGTGCCAGTAGTATTGGCCCCCCAGTCCCCCAGCATTTT
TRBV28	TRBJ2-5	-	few	CAIARGGVSETQYF	TGTGCCATCGCGCGGGGCGGAGTTTCAGAGACCCAGTACTTC
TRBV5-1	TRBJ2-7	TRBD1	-	CASTQGQGLYEQYF	TGCGCCAGCACACAAGGACAGGGACTCTACGAGCAGTACTTC
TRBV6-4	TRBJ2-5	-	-	CASSDSSQEETQYF	TGTGCCAGCAGTGACTCGTCCCAGGAGGAGACCCAGTACTTC
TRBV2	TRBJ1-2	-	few	CASSGWTDYGYTF	TGTGCCAGCAGTGGCTGGACGGACTATGGCTACACCTTC
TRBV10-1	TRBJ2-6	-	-	CASMMKVAESSSGANVLTF	TGCGCCAGCATGATGAAGGTAGCGGAGTCTAGCTCTGGGGCCAACGTCCTGACTTTC
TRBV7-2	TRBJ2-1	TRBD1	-	CASSVTGGLYNEQFF	TGTGCCAGCAGCGTGACAGGGGGCCTCTACAATGAGCAGTTCTTC
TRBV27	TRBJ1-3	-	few	CASSPVGSGNTIYF	TGTGCCAGCAGCCCCGTGGGCTCTGGAAACACCATATATTTT
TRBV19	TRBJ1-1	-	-	CASSIGMGGPNTEAFF	TGTGCCAGTAGTATAGGAATGGGGGGCCCGAACACTGAAGCTTTCTTT
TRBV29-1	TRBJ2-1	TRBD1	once	CSVGGQFSYNEQFF	TGCAGCGTTGGGGGACAGTTCTCCTACAATGAGCAGTTCTTC
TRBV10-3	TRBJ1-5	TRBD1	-	CAISPGTGGNQPQHF	TGTGCCATCAGTCCCGGGACAGGGGGCAATCAGCCCCAGCATTTT
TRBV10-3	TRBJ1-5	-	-	CAISGTGDQPQHF	TGTGCCATCAGTGGTACCGGGGATCAGCCCCAGCATTTT
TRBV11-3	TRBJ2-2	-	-	CASSLGLVNTGELFF	TGTGCCAGCAGCTTAGGACTAGTGAACACCGGGGAGCTGTTTTTT
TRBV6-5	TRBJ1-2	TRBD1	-	CASRLRGGGYTF	TGTGCCAGCAGACTCAGGGGGGGTGGCTACACCTTC